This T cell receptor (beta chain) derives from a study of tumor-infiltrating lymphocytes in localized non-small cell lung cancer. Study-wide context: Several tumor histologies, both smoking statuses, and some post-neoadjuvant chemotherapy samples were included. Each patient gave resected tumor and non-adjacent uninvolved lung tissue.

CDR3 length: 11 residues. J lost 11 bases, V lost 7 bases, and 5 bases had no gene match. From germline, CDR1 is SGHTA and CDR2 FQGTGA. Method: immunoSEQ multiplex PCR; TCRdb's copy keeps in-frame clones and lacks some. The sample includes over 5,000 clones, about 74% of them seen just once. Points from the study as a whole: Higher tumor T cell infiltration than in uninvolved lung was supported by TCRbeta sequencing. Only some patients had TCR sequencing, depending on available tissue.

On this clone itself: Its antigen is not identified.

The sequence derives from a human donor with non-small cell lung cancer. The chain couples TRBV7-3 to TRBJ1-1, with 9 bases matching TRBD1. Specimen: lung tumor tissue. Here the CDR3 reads CASTRDREAFF. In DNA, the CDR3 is TGTGCCAGCACCCGGGACAGGGAGGCTTTCTTT.